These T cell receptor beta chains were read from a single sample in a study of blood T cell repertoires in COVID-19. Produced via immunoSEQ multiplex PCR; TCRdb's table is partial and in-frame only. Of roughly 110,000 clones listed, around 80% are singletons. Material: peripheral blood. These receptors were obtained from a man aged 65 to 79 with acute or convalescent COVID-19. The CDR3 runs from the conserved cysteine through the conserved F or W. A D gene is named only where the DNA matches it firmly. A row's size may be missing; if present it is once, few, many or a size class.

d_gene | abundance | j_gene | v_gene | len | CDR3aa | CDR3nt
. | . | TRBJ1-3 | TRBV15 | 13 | CATSPDSGNTIYF | TGTGCCACCAGCCCAGACTCTGGAAACACCATATATTTT
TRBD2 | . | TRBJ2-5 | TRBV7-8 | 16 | CASSPLTSGVLGTQYF | TGTGCCAGCAGCCCCTTAACTAGCGGGGTCCTAGGGACCCAGTACTTC
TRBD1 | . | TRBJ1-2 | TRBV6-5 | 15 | CASSRPGQGARGYTF | TGTGCCAGCAGCCGGCCGGGACAGGGGGCGCGTGGCTACACCTTC
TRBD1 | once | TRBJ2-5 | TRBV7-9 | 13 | CASSRDSEETQYF | TGTGCCAGCAGCCGGGACAGCGAAGAGACCCAGTACTTC
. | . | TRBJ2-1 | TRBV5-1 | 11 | CASRQGNEQFF | TGCGCCAGCAGACAGGGAAATGAGCAGTTCTTC
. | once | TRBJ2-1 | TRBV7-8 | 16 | CASSPLPYDSYNEQFF | TGTGCCAGCAGCCCCCTCCCCTACGACTCCTACAATGAGCAGTTCTTC
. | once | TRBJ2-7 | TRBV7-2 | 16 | CASSLGWLGGTYEQYF | TGTGCCAGCAGCTTAGGGTGGTTAGGAGGGACCTACGAGCAGTACTTC
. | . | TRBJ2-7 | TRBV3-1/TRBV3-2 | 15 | CASSQTPTGRYEQYF | TGTGCCAGCAGCCAAACCCCGACAGGACGCTACGAGCAGTACTTC
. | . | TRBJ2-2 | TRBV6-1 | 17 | CASSEARGIGYTGELFF | TGTGCCAGCAGTGAAGCTCGGGGAATAGGTTACACCGGGGAGCTGTTTTTT
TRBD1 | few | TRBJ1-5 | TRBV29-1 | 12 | CSVGTGNQPQHF | TGCAGCGTTGGGACAGGGAACCAGCCCCAGCATTTT
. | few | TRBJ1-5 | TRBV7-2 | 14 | CASSPGEVNQPQHF | TGTGCCAGCAGCCCCGGGGAGGTGAATCAGCCCCAGCATTTT
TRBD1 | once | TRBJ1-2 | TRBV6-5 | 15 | CASRRGTGDTYGYTF | TGTGCCAGCAGACGAGGGACAGGGGATACCTATGGCTACACCTTC
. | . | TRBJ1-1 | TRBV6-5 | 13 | CASSYGTPPEAFF | TGTGCCAGCAGTTACGGGACACCCCCTGAAGCTTTCTTT
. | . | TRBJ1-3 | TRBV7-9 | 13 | CASKEGSGNTIYF | TGTGCCAGCAAGGAGGGTTCTGGAAACACCATATATTTT
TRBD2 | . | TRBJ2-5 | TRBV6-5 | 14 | CASSLTSGGAAQYF | TGTGCCAGCAGTCTGACTAGCGGGGGGGCGGCCCAGTACTTC
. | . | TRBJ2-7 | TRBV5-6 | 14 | CASSLASTVYEQYF | TGTGCCAGCAGCTTGGCCTCGACAGTCTACGAGCAGTACTTC
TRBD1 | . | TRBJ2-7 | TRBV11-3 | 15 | CASSLGDRGLDEQYF | TGTGCCAGCAGCTTAGGCGACAGGGGGCTCGACGAGCAGTACTTC
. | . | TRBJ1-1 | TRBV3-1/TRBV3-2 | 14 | CASSQWGGNTEAFF | TGTGCCAGCAGCCAATGGGGGGGGAACACTGAAGCTTTCTTT
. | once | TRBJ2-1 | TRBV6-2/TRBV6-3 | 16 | CASSYSGLISYNEQFF | TGTGCCAGCAGTTACTCGGGCCTGATCTCCTACAATGAGCAGTTCTTC
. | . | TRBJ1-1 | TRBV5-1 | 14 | CASTVSGFATEAFF | TGCGCCAGCACTGTGTCCGGGTTCGCCACTGAAGCTTTCTTT
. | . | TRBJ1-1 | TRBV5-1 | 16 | CASSLARAALNTEAFF | TGCGCCAGCAGCTTGGCCAGGGCAGCCCTGAACACTGAAGCTTTCTTT
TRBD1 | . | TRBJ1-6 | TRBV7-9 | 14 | CASSLTGVNSPLHF | TGTGCCAGCAGCTTGACAGGGGTTAATTCACCCCTCCACTTT
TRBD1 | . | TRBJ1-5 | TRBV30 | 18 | CAWSSGTGEAKNYQPQHF | TGTGCCTGGAGTTCAGGGACAGGGGAGGCCAAAAATTATCAGCCCCAGCATTTT
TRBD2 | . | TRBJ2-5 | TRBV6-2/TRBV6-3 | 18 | CASSYPGAAGVDQETQYF | TGTGCCAGCAGTTACCCCGGCGCGGCGGGGGTTGATCAAGAGACCCAGTACTTC
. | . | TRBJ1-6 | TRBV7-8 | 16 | CASSLTRTEPNSPLHF | TGTGCCAGCAGCTTAACCCGGACAGAACCTAATTCACCCCTCCACTTT
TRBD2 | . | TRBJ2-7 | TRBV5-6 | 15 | CASSRRGTSVHEQYF | TGTGCCAGCAGCAGGAGGGGGACTAGCGTCCACGAGCAGTACTTC
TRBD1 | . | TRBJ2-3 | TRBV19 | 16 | CASSIGRDRSTDTQYF | TGTGCCAGTAGTATAGGCCGGGACAGAAGCACAGATACGCAGTATTTT
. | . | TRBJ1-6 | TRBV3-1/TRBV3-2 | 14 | CASSSENYNSPLHF | TGTGCCAGCAGCAGCGAAAATTATAATTCACCCCTCCACTTT
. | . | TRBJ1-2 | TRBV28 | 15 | CASTISYFTNYGYTF | TGTGCCAGCACCATTAGCTATTTTACTAACTATGGCTACACCTTC
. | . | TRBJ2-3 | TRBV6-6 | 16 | CASSLGGGGYTDTQYF | TGTGCCAGCAGCCTTGGGGGCGGGGGCTACACAGATACGCAGTATTTT
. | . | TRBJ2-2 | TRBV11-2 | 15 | CASSAGTTNTGELFF | TGTGCCAGCAGCGCCGGGACAACGAACACCGGGGAGCTGTTTTTT
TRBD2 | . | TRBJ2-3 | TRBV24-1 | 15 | CATSEPSGGADTQYF | TGTGCCACCAGTGAGCCTAGCGGGGGTGCAGATACGCAGTATTTT
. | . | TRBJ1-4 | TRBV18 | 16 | CASSPLGGTTNEKLFF | TGTGCCAGCTCACCCCTGGGGGGGACAACTAATGAAAAACTGTTTTTT
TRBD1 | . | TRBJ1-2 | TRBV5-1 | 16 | CASSSQQGATSYGYTF | TGCGCCAGCAGCTCACAACAGGGGGCGACTTCCTATGGCTACACCTTC
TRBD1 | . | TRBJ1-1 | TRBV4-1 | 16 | CASSQEGIRGRVEAFF | TGCGCCAGCAGCCAAGAGGGGATCAGGGGGCGGGTTGAAGCTTTCTTT
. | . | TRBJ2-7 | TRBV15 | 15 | CATSRVLQTTYEQYF | TGTGCCACCAGCAGAGTCCTACAGACTACCTACGAGCAGTACTTC
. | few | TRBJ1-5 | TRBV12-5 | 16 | CASGSSTGASNQPQHF | TGTGCTAGTGGTTCCTCGACAGGTGCAAGCAATCAGCCCCAGCATTTT
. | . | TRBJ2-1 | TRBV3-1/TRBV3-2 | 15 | CASSPTRSSYNEQFF | TGTGCCAGCAGCCCAACGCGTAGCTCCTACAATGAGCAGTTCTTC
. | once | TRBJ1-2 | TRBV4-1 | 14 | CASSFTDTTYGYTF | TGCGCCAGCAGCTTTACGGACACGACCTATGGCTACACCTTC
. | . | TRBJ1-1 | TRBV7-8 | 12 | CASSTRQAAAFF | TGTGCCAGCAGCACCCGACAGGCGGCGGCTTTCTTT
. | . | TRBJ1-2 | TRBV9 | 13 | CASSAADSYGYTF | TGTGCCAGCAGTGCCGCGGACAGCTATGGCTACACCTTC
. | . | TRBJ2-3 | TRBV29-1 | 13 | CSVALLGSDTQYF | TGCAGCGTGGCCCTACTAGGCTCAGATACGCAGTATTTT
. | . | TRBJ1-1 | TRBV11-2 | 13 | CASSLGLNTEAFF | TGTGCCAGCAGCTTAGGACTTAACACTGAAGCTTTCTTT
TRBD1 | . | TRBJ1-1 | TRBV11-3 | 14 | CASSRDSLNTEAFF | TGTGCCAGCAGCCGGGACAGTTTGAACACTGAAGCTTTCTTT
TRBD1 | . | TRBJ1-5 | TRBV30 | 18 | CAWSVQGVTGSPGQPQHF | TGTGCCTGGAGTGTACAAGGCGTGACAGGGAGTCCGGGTCAGCCCCAGCATTTT
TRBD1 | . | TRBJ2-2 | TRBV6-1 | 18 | CASSEATRTGANTGELFF | TGTGCCAGCAGTGAAGCCACCAGGACAGGGGCGAACACCGGGGAGCTGTTTTTT
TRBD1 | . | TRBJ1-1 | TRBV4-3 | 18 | CASSQDRAGGYMNTEAFF | TGCGCCAGCAGCCAAGATCGGGCAGGGGGGTATATGAACACTGAAGCTTTCTTT
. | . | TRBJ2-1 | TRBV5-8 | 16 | CASSFGRGRVYNEQFF | TGTGCCAGCAGCTTTGGCAGGGGCCGGGTCTACAATGAGCAGTTCTTC
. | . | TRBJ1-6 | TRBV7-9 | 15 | CASSLGGGDNSPLHF | TGTGCCAGCAGCTTAGGAGGTGGAGACAATTCACCCCTCCACTTT
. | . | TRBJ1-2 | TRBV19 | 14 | CASTTTGGNYGYTF | TGTGCCAGTACCACCACGGGAGGGAACTATGGCTACACCTTC
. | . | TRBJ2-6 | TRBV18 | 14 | CASSQGLGANVLTF | TGTGCCAGCTCCCAGGGGCTAGGGGCCAACGTCCTGACTTTC
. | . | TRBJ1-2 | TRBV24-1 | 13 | CATSGRGSRGYTF | TGTGCCACCAGTGGCAGGGGCTCGAGGGGCTACACCTTC
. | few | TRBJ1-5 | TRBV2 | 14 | CASSDRAPNQPQHF | TGTGCCAGCAGTGACAGGGCCCCCAATCAGCCCCAGCATTTT
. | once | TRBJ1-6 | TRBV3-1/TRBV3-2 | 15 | CASSQARTVWTPLHF | TGTGCCAGCAGCCAAGCTAGGACAGTATGGACACCCCTCCACTTT